A single sample gave rise to the 10 T cell receptor beta chains below, sequenced in a study of blood T cell repertoires in COVID-19. The protocol was immunoSEQ multiplex PCR, while the TCRdb copy is restricted to in-frame clones and leaves out a portion. Of fewer than 400,000 clones in the sample, roughly 85% were seen once. The specimen was peripheral blood. All receptors come from a woman aged 18-30 years with acute or convalescent COVID-19.

The chain carries TRBV5-1 and TRBJ2-1; D gene uncertain. Germline CDR1 SGHRS, CDR2 YFSETQ. V was trimmed by 0 bases and J by 2 bases, leaving 9 bases between them. The CDR3 is 15 residues long. The CDR3 sequence: CASSLDETAYNEQFF. The CDR3 DNA sequence: TGCGCCAGCAGCTTGGACGAGACTGCCTACAATGAGCAGTTCTTC. Complete variable domain (other parts from reference TRBV5-1 and TRBJ2-1): KAGVTQTPRYLIKTRGQQVTLSCSPISGHRSVSWYQQTPGQGLQFLFEYFSETQRNKGNFPGRFSGRQFSNSRSEMNVSTLELGDSALYLCASSLDETAYNEQFFGPGTRLTVL.

This chain connects TRBV19 to TRBJ1-1; D is perhaps TRBD1 (6 bases). The V end lost 5 bases, the J end lost 1 base, and 14 bases lay between the germline ends. The CDR3 contains 15 residues. Per the germline V gene, CDR1 is LNHDA and CDR2 is SQIVND (reference sequence). CDR3 in amino acids: CASSVDRKGNTEAFF. The CDR3 nucleotides are TGTGCCAGTAGTGTCGACAGGAAGGGGAACACTGAAGCTTTCTTT.

The chain employs TRBV19 and TRBJ1-5; TRBD1 agrees at 9 bases. The CDR3 covers 13 residues. Germline-derived CDR1 and CDR2 are LNHDA and SQIVND (reference sequence). V lost 8 bases to trimming and J lost 4 bases; unmatched junction nucleotides: 3. CDR3 in amino acids: CASSDRGNQPQHF. The CDR3 DNA reads as TGTGCCAGTTCGGACAGGGGAAATCAGCCCCAGCATTTT.

This chain joins TRBV5-1 and TRBJ2-1; D gene unclear. With 5 bases removed from V and 1 base from J, the gap between germline ends came to 10 bases. Germline CDR1 reads SGHRS; CDR2 reads YFSETQ. CDR3 size: 14 residues. The CDR3 loop is CASRQILSYNEQFF. Written as DNA, the CDR3 is TGCGCCAGCAGACAGATCCTTTCCTACAATGAGCAGTTCTTC. The full variable domain, in which reference TRBV5-1 and TRBJ2-1 provide the parts outside the CDR3, is KAGVTQTPRYLIKTRGQQVTLSCSPISGHRSVSWYQQTPGQGLQFLFEYFSETQRNKGNFPGRFSGRQFSNSRSEMNVSTLELGDSALYLCASRQILSYNEQFFGPGTRLTVL.

This chain connects TRBV11-2 to TRBJ2-4, with TRBD2 as a possible D gene (6 bases). The CDR3 extends over 17 amino acids. V shed 5 bases and J shed 0 bases, with 17 bases lying between them. Looked up from germline, CDR1 is SGHAT and CDR2 is FQNNGV. The DNA of the CDR3 is TGTGCCAGCAGCCCCAACGAGCGGGTAGCAGCCAAAAACATTCAGTACTTC. It encodes CASSPNERVAAKNIQYF.

The rearrangement joins TRBV28 to TRBJ1-5, with TRBD1 matching 10 bases. This CDR3 is built from 20 residues. Looked up from germline, CDR1 is MDHEN and CDR2 is SYDVKM. The junction had 16 bases not matched to a gene; V was cut back by 3 bases and J by 2 bases. The CDR3 spells CASSFIRDRGSPSGNQPQHF. The CDR3 DNA follows: TGTGCCAGCAGTTTCATCCGGGACAGGGGTTCCCCATCCGGCAATCAGCCCCAGCATTTT.

The chain is built from TRBV27 and TRBJ1-2; a weak D match, TRBD1 (5 bases). Germline CDR1 reads MNHEY; CDR2 reads SMNVEV (reference sequence). Trimming took 2 bases from V and 6 from J, leaving 10 bases between them. The CDR3 loop spans 13 amino acids. CDR3 region: CASSLGGIDGYTF. The CDR3 bases are TGTGCCAGCAGTTTAGGGGGGATCGATGGCTACACCTTC.

V is TRBV2 and J is TRBJ1-3; possibly TRBD1 for D (6 bases). V gave up 6 bases and J gave up 3 bases, with 18 bases separating them. The germline CDR1 and CDR2 sequences are SNHLY and FYNNEI. The CDR3 spans 16 residues. CDR3 region: CASSVGHISLGNTIYF. CDR3 bases: TGTGCCAGCAGCGTGGGACACATTTCTCTTGGAAACACCATATATTTT.

This clone was seen once. V usage is TRBV29-1 and J usage is TRBJ2-3; 8 bases fit TRBD2. V lost 3 bases to trimming and J lost 4 bases; unmatched junction nucleotides: 9. The germline CDR1 and CDR2 sequences are SQVTM and ANQGSEA. The CDR3 loop spans 15 amino acids. The CDR3 coding sequence is TGCAGCGTTGACATCTCACGGACTAGCCCAGATACGCAGTATTTT. Translation gives CSVDISRTSPDTQYF.

The CDR3 DNA reads as TGTGCCAGCGAATCGGTCAGGCAGGGAAACATTCAGTACTTC. Translation gives CASESVRQGNIQYF. This chain uses TRBV2 with TRBJ2-4; maybe TRBD1 (5 bases). V lost 8 bases, J lost 6 bases, and 17 bases lay in between. The germline V gene has CDR1 SNHLY and CDR2 FYNNEI. CDR3 length equals 14 residues.